This T cell receptor (beta chain) was sequenced during a study of T cells in localized non-small cell lung cancer (dated by TCRdb to the early 2020s). About the study as a whole: T cell repertoires of about 240 early-stage NSCLC patients were analyzed, with tumors being compared against uninvolved tumor-adjacent lungs. The cohort comprised some 240 treatment-naïve NSCLC patients with resected, localized lung tumors. NSCLC patients had a mean age of around 61 years, and around 130 were male and over 85 female. General conclusions and limits of the study: Multi-region tumor sequencing was not performed, so intratumor heterogeneity could not be excluded. Of the top 100 tumor clones, a median of roughly 56 were detected in paired uninvolved adjacent lung; under 35 were also among that lung's top 100. Longer overall survival was associated with higher T cell density in blood, whereas shorter survival was associated with higher clonality in adjacent lung. Because of the exploratory design, TCR variables were selected using unadjusted p-values without false-discovery rate correction. Uninvolved tumor-adjacent lung showed the highest T cell clonality, higher than tumor, which suggests more focused antigenic responses in the adjacent lung.

Reading from cysteine to phenylalanine, the CDR3 counts 15 amino acids. Only the CDR3 DNA stays, 45 bases, in frame from base 1. The germline V gene gives CDR1 as SGHAT and CDR2 as FQNNGV. V loses 5 bases at its end and J loses 4 bases; junction bases beyond the gene matches: 10. The immunoSEQ Assay was used to sequence TCR beta CDR3 regions from DNA. The paper's data handling went like this. To compute T cell density, TCR beta template counts were normalized to usable DNA, which was estimated by amplifying housekeeping genes. Richness was estimated using the preseqR package, with extrapolation to 400,000 templates for PBMC samples and to 120,000 templates for tissue samples. Clonality was defined as one minus Pielou's evenness. Differential abundance testing on productive amino-acid clonotypes, with a minimum total count of 5 and an alpha of 0.1, was used to identify tissue-enriched TCRs. Repertoire overlap between compartments was quantified with the Jaccard Index and Morisita Overlap Index. TCR beta CDR3s were clustered by GLIPH together with public tetramer-defined viral CDR3s, and at least three viral sequences plus V-gene enrichment were required for viral motifs. The immuneACCESS repertoire file appears here via TCRdb, limited to in-frame rearrangements. These files lack a portion of the clones; in checked studies, under half of the deficit traces to unresolved V genes, and the cause of the others is not known. The V and J calls and the clone size are those of that table, but D and trimming were determined from the DNA. The sample table lists 45,000 to 50,000 clones, around 86% of them with a count of one. Approximately 2.4% of the sample rests with the top ten.

At diagnosis, peripheral blood, uninvolved tumor-adjacent lung and tumor were collected and were preserved as a mix of fresh-frozen and FFPE material. For TCR repertoire profiling, the blood samples were analyzed as peripheral blood mononuclear cells. Concerning this clone itself: This receptor's antigen is unknown. No qualities accompany the bases; no much larger clone lies one base away.

This clonotype originated in a man between 40 and 70 years old with stage II lung adenocarcinoma. This chain joins TRBV11-2 to TRBJ1-2, and 7 junction bases match TRBD1. The sequencing used PBMCs, collected before any cancer treatment. The DNA is TGTGCCAGCAGCCCCAGACAGGGAATAACCTATGGCTACACCTTC. Translated, this is CASSPRQGITYGYTF.